Below, one TCR beta chain is given with its context. The data derive from a study of T cell changes during pregnancy in multiple sclerosis. Data came from immunoSEQ multiplex PCR; TCRdb stores just in-frame clones and leaves some out. This sample has 20,000 to 25,000 clones, with about 82% found just once. Germline CDR1 reads SGHRS; CDR2 reads YFSETQ. V was clipped by 4 bases and J by 4 bases; unmatched bases: 9. The CDR3 has 16 amino acids. The starting material was CD8+ T cells from peripheral blood mononuclear cells, obtained in the first trimester of pregnancy. The clonotype comes from a female donor in good health, enrolled as a control in a pregnancy study. The chain combines TRBV5-1 with TRBJ1-1; 11 bases match TRBD1. In nucleotides, the CDR3 is TGCGCCAGCAGCCTTGGACAGGGGGCCGGAGGCACTGAAGCTTTCTTT. This sequence encodes CASSLGQGAGGTEAFF.